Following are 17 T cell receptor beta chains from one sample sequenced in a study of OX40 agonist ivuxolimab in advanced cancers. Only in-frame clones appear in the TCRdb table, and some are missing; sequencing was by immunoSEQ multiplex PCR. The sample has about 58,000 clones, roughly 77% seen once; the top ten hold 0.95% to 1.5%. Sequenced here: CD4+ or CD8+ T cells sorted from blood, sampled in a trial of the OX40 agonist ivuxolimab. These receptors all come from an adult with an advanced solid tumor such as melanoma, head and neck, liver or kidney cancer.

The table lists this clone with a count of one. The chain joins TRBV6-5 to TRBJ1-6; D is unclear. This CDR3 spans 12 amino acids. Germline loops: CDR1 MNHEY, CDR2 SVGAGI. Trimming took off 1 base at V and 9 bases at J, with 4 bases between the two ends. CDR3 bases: TGTGCCAGCAGTTACTGGGGTTCACCCCTCCACTTT. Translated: CASSYWGSPLHF.

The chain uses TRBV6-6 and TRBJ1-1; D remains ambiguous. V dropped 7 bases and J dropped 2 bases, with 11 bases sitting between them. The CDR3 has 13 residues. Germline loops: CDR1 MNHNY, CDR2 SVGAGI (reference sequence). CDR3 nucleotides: TGTGCCAGCACCCGCCAGCTCAACACTGAAGCTTTCTTT. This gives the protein CASTRQLNTEAFF.

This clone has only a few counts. CDR3 sequence (DNA): TGTGCCAGCAGCCGGTTAACGTCTGACAATCAGCCCCAGCATTTT. Translating gives CASSRLTSDNQPQHF. V gene TRBV5-6 combines with J gene TRBJ1-5; D gene uncertain. V shed 4 bases and J shed 3 bases, with 14 bases lying between them. The CDR3 is made up of 15 amino acids. CDR1 is SGHDT and CDR2 is YYEEEE in the germline V gene.

CDR3 sequence: CAISVRETDTQYF. In DNA, the CDR3 is TGTGCCATCAGCGTGCGGGAAACAGATACGCAGTATTTT. The chain joins TRBV10-3 to TRBJ2-3; D possibly corresponds to TRBD2 (6 bases). This CDR3 has 13 residues. V lost 6 bases to trimming and J lost 3 bases, with 10 bases between them. Germline V CDR1 and CDR2: ENHRY, SYGVKD.

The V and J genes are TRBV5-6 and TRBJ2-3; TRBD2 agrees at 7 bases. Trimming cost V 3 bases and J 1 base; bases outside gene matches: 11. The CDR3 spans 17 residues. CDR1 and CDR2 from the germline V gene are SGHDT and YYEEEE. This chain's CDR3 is CASSSIDVAGGTDTQYF. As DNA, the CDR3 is TGTGCCAGCAGCTCGATTGACGTAGCGGGTGGCACAGATACGCAGTATTTT.

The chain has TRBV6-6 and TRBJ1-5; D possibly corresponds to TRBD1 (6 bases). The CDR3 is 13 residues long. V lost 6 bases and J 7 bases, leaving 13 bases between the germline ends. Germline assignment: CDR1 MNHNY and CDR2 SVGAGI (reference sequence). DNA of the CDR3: TGTGCCAGCAGAAACAGGGAGGGCCAGCCCCAGCATTTT. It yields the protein CASRNREGQPQHF.

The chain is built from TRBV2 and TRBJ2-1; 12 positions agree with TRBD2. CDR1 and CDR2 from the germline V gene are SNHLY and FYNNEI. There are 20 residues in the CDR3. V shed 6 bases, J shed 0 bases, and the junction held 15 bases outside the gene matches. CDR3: CASRIIPGLAGPSSYNEQFF. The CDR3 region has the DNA TGTGCCAGCAGGATAATCCCGGGACTAGCGGGCCCTAGCTCCTACAATGAGCAGTTCTTC.

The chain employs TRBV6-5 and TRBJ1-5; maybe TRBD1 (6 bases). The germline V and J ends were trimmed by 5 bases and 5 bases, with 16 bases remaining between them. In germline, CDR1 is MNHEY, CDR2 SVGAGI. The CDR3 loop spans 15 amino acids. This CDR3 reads CASSVTRDNDQPQHF. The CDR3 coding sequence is TGTGCCAGCAGTGTGACCCGGGACAATGATCAGCCCCAGCATTTT.

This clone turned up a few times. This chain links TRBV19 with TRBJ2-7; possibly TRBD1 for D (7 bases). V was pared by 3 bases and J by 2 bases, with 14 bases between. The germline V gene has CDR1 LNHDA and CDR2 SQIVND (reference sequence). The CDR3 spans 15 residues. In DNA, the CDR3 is TGTGCCAGTAGTATCATGCAGGGGGGAGCCTACGAGCAGTACTTC. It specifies CASSIMQGGAYEQYF.

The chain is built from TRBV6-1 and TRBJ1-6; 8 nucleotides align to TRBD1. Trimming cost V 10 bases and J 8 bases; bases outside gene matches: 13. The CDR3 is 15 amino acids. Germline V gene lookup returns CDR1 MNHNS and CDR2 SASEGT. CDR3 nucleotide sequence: TGTGCCATAACTAGGGGCAGGGGGCTTGATTCACCCCTCCACTTT. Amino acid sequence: CAITRGRGLDSPLHF.

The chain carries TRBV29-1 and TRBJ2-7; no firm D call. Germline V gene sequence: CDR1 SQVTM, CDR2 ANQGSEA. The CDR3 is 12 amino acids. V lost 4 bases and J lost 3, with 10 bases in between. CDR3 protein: CSVGAVGYEQYF. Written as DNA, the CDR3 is TGCAGCGTTGGGGCGGTGGGCTACGAGCAGTACTTC.

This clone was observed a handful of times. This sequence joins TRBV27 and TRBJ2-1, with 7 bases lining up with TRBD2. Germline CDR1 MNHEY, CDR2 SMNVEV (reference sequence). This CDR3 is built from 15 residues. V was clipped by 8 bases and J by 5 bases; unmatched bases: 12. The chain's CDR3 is CASRGIRREHNEQFF. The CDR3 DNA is TGTGCCAGCCGCGGGATAAGGCGGGAGCACAATGAGCAGTTCTTC.

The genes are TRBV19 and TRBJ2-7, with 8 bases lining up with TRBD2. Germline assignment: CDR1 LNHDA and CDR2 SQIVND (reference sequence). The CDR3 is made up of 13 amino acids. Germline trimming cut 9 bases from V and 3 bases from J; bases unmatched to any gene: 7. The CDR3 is CASRSGSIYEQYF. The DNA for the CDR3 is TGTGCCAGCCGAAGCGGGAGTATCTACGAGCAGTACTTC.

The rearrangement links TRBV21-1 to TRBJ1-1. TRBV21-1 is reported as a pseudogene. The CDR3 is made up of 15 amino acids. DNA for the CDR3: TGTGCCAGCAGCACAAGTCCCTGGAGGGGCACTGAAGCTTTCTTT. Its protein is CASSTSPWRGTEAFF.

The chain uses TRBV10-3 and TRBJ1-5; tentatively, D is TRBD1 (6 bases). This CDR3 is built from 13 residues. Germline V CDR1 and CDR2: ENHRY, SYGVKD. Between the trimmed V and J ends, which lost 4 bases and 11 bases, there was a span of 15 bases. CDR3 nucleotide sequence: TGTGCCATCAGTGCCCCTAGGGGGAAAACCCAGCATTTT. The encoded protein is CAISAPRGKTQHF.

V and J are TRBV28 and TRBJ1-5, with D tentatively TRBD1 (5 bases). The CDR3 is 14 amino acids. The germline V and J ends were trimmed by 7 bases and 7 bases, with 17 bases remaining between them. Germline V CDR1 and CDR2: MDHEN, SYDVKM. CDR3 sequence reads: CASIEGAEGQPQHF. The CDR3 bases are TGTGCCAGCATTGAAGGGGCGGAGGGGCAGCCCCAGCATTTT. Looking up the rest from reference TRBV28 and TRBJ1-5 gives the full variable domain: DVKVTQSSRYLVKRTGEKVFLECVQDMDHENMFWYRQDPGLGLRLIYFSYDVKMKEKGDIPEGYSVSREKKERFSLILESASTNQTSMYLCASIEGAEGQPQHFGDGTRLSIL.

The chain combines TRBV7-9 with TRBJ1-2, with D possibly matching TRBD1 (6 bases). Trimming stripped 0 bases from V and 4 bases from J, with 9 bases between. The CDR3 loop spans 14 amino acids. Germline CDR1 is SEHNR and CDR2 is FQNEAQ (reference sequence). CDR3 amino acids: CASSLAQGSYGYTF. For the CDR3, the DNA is TGTGCCAGCAGCTTAGCACAGGGAAGCTATGGCTACACCTTC.